Below, one T cell receptor beta chain is given with its context. The data were obtained in a study of CD8 T cells in Susac syndrome. CDR1 and CDR2 (germline): LGHNA, YSLEER. This CDR3 has 16 amino acids. Trimming took 0 bases from V and 5 from J; bases not matched to a gene: 9. From blood CD8+ and CD4+ T cells, the TCR beta chain was sequenced. Healthy donors acted as controls, with matching for age and sex. Roughly 0.5 to 1 ug RNA was reverse transcribed with random hexamers. Multiplex PCR with immunoSEQ amplified the TCR beta CDR3 across 54 Vbeta and 13 Jbeta. TCRdb ran MiXCR on the immunoSEQ multiplex PCR reads and lists one entry per CDR3 protein. Here the sample spans about 120,000 distinct CDR3 sequences, about 93% being singletons.

The receptor comes from a human donor in good health. The chain joins TRBV4-3 to TRBJ1-1, with 7 nucleotides matching TRBD1. The sequenced material came from CD4+ T cells from PBMCs. The CDR3 DNA follows: TGCGCCAGCAGCCAAGATCTAGGGACAGCCCGAACTGAAGCTTTCTTT. It translates to CASSQDLGTARTEAFF.